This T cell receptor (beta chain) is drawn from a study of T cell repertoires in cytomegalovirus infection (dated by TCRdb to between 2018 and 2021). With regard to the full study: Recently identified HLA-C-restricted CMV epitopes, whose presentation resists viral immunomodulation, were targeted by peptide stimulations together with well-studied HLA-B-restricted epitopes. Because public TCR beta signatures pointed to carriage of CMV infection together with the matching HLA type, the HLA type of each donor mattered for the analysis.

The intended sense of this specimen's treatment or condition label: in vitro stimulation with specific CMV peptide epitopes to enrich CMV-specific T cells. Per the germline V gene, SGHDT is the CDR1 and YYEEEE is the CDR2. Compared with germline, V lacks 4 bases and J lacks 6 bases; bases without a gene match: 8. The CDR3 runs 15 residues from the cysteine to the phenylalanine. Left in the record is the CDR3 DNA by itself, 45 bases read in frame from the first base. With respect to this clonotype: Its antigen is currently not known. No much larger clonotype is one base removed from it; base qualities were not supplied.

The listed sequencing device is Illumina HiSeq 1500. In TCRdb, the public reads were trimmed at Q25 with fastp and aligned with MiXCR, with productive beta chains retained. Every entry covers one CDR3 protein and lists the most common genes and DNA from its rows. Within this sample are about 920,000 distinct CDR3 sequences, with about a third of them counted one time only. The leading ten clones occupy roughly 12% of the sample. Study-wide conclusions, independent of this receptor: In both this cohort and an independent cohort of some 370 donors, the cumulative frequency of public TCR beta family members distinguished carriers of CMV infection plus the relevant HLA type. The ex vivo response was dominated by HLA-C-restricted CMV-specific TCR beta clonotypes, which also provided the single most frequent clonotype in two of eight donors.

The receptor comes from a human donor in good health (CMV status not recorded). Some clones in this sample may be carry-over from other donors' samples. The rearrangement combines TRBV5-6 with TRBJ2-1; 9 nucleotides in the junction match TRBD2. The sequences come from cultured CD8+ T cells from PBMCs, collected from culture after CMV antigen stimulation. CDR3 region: CASSLAGLAPNEQFF. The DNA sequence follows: TGTGCCAGCAGCCTAGCGGGACTAGCCCCCAATGAGCAGTTCTTC.